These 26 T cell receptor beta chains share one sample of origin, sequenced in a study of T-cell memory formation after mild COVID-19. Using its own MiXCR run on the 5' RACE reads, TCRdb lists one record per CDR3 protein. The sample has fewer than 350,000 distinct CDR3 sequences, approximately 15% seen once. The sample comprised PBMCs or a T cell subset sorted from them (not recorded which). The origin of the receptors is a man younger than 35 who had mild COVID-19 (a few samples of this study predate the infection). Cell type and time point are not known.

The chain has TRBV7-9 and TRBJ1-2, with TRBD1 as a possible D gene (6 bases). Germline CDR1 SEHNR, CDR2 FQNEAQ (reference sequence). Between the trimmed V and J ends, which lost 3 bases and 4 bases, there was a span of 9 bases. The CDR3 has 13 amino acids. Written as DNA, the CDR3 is TGTGCCAGCAGCTTGGACAGCTTCTATGGCTACACCTTC. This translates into CASSLDSFYGYTF.

CDR3 sequence (DNA): TGCAGTGCTAGAGATGGGGGGGACGCCTCAGGGACCCAGTACTTC. Translating it yields CSARDGGDASGTQYF. The V and J genes are TRBV20-1 and TRBJ2-5; 7 nucleotides agree with TRBD2. Trimming took 0 bases from V and 7 from J; bases not matched to a gene: 11. Looked up from germline, CDR1 is DFQATT and CDR2 is SNEGSKA (reference sequence). The CDR3 sequence is 15 residues long.

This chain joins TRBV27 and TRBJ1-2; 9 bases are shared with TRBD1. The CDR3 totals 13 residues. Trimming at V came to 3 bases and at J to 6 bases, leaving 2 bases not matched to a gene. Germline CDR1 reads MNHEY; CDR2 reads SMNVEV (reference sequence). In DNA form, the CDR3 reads TGTGCCAGCAGTTTTACAGGGGGCCATGGCTACACCTTC. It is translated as CASSFTGGHGYTF.

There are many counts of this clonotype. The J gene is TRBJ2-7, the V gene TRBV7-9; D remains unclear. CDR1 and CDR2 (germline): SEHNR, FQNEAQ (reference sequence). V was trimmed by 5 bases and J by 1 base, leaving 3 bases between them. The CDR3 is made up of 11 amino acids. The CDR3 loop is CASSLSYEQYF. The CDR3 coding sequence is TGTGCCAGCAGCCTGTCCTACGAGCAGTACTTC.

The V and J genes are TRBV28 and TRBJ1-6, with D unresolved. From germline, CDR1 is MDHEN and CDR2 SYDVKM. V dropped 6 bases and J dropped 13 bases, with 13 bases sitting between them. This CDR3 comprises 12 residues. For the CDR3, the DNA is TGTGCCAGCAGCCCTAACGTGGGTCCCCTCCACTTT. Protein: CASSPNVGPLHF.

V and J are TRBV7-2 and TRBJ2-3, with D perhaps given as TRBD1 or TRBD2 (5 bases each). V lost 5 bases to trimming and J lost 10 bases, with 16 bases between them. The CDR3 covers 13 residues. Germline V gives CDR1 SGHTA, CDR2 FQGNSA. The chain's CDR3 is CASSRARDLAQYF. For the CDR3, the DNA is TGTGCCAGCAGCCGCGCCCGGGACCTCGCGCAGTATTTT.

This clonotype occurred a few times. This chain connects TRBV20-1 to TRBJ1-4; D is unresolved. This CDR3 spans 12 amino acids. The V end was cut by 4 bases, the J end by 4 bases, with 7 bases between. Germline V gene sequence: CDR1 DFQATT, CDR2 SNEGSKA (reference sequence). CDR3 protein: CSATDLNEKLFF. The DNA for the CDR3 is TGCAGTGCTACTGACCTTAATGAAAAACTGTTTTTT.

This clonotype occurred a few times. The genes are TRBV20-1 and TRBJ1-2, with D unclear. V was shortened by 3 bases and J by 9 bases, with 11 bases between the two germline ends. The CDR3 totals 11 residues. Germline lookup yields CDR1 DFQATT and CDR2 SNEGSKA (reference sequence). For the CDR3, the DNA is TGCAGTGCTAGTCTTGCAGCTAGCTACACCTTC. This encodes CSASLAASYTF.

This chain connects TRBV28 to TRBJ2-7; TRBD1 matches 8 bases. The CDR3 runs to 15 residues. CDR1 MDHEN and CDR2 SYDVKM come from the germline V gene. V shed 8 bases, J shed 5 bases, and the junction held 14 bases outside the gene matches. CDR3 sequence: CASGAPTGDVNEQYV. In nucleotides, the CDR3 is TGTGCCAGCGGGGCCCCGACAGGGGATGTCAACGAGCAGTACGTC.

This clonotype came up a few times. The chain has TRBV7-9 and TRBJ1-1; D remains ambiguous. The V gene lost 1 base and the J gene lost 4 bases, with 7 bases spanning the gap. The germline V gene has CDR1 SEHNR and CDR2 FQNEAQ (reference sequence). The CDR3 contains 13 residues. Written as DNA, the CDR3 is TGTGCCAGCAGCTTAGAAGCTAGCACTGAAGCTTTCTTT. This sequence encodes CASSLEASTEAFF.

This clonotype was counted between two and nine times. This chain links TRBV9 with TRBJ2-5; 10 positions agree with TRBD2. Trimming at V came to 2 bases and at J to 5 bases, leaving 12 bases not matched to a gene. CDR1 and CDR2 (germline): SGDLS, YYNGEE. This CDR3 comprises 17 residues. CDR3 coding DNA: TGTGCCAGCAGCGTGGGGACTAGCGCTAGGACGGATGAGACCCAGTACTTC. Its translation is CASSVGTSARTDETQYF.

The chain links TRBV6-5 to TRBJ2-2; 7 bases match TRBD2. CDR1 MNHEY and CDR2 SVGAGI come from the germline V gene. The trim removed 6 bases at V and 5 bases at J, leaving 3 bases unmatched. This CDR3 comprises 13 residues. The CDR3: CASRGGGTGELFF. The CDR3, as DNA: TGTGCCAGCAGGGGGGGGGGAACCGGGGAGCTGTTTTTT.

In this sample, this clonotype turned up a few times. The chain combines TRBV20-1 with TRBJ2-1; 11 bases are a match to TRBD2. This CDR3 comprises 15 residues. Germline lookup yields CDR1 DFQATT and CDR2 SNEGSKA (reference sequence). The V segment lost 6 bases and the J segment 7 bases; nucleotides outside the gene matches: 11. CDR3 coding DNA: TGCAGTGCCCCTAAATTTGGGACTAGCGGAAATGAGCAGTTCTTC. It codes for CSAPKFGTSGNEQFF.

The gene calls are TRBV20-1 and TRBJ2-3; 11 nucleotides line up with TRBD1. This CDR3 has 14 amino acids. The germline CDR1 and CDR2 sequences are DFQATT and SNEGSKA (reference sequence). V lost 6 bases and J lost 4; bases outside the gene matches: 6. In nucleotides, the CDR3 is TGCAGTGCGGAACAGGGACAGGGGGCAGATACGCAGTATTTT. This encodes CSAEQGQGADTQYF.

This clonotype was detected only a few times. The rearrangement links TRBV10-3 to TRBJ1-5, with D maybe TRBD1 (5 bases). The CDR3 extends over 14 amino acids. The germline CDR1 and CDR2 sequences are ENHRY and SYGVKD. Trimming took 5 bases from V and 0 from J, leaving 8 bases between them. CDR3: CAISPDSSNQPQHF. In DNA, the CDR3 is TGTGCCATCAGTCCCGACAGTAGCAATCAGCCCCAGCATTTT.

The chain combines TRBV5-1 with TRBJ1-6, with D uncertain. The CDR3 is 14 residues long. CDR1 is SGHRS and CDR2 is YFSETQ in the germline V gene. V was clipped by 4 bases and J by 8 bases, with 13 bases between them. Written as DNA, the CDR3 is TGCGCCAGCAGCATCCCCCAGGCGGATTCACCCCTCCACTTT. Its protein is CASSIPQADSPLHF.

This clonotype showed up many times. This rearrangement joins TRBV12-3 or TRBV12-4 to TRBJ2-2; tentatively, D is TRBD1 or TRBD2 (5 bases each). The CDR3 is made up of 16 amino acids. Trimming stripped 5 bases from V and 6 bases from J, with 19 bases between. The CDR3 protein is CASSMVGTTGPGELFF. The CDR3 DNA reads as TGTGCCAGCAGTATGGTCGGGACGACGGGACCCGGGGAGCTGTTTTTT.

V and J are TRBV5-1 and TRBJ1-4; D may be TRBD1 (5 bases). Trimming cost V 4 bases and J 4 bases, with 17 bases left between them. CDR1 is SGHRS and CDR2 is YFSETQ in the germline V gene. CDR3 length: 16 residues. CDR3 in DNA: TGCGCCAGCAGCGAGCTTGGCTTGGGGGATAATGAAAAACTGTTTTTT. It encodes CASSELGLGDNEKLFF.

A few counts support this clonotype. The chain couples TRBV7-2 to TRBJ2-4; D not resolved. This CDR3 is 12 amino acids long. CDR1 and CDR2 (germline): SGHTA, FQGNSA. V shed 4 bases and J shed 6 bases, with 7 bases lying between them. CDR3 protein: CASSSLGNIQYF. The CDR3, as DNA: TGTGCCAGCAGCTCGCTGGGAAACATTCAGTACTTC.

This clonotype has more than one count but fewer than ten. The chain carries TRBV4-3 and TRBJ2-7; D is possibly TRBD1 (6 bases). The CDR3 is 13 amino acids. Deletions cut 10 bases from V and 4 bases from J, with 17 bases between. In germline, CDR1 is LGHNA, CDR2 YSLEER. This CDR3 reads CATRGQFPYEQYV. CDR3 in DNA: TGCGCCACCCGAGGACAGTTTCCGTACGAGCAGTACGTC.

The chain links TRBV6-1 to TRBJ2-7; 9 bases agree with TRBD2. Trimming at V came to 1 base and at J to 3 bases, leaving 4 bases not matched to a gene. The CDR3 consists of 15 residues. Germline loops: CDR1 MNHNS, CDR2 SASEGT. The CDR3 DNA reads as TGTGCCAGCAGTGAAGGGCCTAGCGGGATCTACGAGCAGTACTTC. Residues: CASSEGPSGIYEQYF.

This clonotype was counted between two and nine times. The CDR3 here is CSVAGLRNIQYF. CDR3 nucleotides: TGCAGCGTTGCGGGGCTCAGAAACATTCAGTACTTC. The chain has TRBV29-1 and TRBJ2-4; the D call may be TRBD1 or TRBD2 (5 bases each). V dropped 4 bases and J dropped 6 bases, with 10 bases sitting between them. The CDR3 contains 12 residues. Germline CDR1 reads SQVTM; CDR2 reads ANQGSEA.

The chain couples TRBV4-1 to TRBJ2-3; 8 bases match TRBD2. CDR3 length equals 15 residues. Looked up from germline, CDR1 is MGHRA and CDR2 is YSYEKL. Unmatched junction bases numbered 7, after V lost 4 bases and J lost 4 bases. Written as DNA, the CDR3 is TGCGCCAGCAGCCGATCTGGACTAGCCCCAGATACGCAGTATTTT. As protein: CASSRSGLAPDTQYF.

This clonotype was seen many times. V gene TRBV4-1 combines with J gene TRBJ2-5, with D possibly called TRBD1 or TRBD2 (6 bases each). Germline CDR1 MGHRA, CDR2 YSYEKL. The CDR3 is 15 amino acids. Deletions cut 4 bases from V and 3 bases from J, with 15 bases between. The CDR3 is CASSLQGTYKETQYF. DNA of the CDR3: TGCGCCAGCAGCCTCCAGGGGACTTACAAAGAGACCCAGTACTTC.

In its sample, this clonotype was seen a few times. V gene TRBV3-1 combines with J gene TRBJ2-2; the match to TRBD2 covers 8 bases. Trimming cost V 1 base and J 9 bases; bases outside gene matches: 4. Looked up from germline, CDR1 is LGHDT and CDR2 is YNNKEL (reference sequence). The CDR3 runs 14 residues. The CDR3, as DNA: TGTGCCAGCAGCCAAGTACAGCGGGGGAGGGAGCTGTTTTTT. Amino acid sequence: CASSQVQRGRELFF.

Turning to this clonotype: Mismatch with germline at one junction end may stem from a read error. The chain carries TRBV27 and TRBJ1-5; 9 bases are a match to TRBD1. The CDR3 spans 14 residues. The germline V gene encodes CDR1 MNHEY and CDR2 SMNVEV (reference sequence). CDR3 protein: CASSTTGGNQPQHF. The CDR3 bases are TGTGCCAGCTCCACAACAGGGGGCAACCAGCCCCAGCATTTT.